These 15 T cell receptor beta chains originate from one sample sequenced in a study of cytomegalovirus exposure and HLA in healthy donors. Vbeta (60) and Jbeta (13) primers were used in the PCR. The method was immunoSEQ multiplex PCR; TCRdb's version includes in-frame clones alone and lacks a portion of them. The sample contains about 130,000 clones, around 69% of which appear only once. The specimen was PBMCs. The receptors stem from a human donor in good health.

The chain employs TRBV27 and TRBJ1-5; 7 bases align to TRBD1. This CDR3 contains 14 residues. Germline CDR1 is MNHEY and CDR2 is SMNVEV (reference sequence). V lost 2 bases, J lost 7 bases, and 5 bases stayed unmatched. DNA for the CDR3: TGTGCCAGCAGTTTACTCCCAGGGGGACAGCCCCAGCATTTT. This gives the protein CASSLLPGGQPQHF.

The V call is TRBV28, the J call TRBJ2-3; 12 bases are a match to TRBD1. The germline CDR1 and CDR2 sequences are MDHEN and SYDVKM. The CDR3 consists of 16 residues. After removal of 4 bases from V and 1 base from J, the junction contained 3 bases not matched to a gene. This CDR3 reads CASSSGQGARTDTQYF. DNA of the CDR3: TGTGCCAGCAGTTCGGGACAGGGGGCCCGCACAGATACGCAGTATTTT.

The CDR3 sequence is CASSVEGMRTDTQYF. The CDR3, as DNA: TGTGCCAGCAGCGTAGAGGGGATGAGGACAGATACGCAGTATTTT. The chain has TRBV9 and TRBJ2-3; the D gene is possibly TRBD1 (5 bases). V lost 0 bases and J lost 3, with 11 bases in between. The CDR3 is made up of 15 amino acids. Per germline, CDR1 SGDLS and CDR2 YYNGEE.

The chain combines TRBV28 with TRBJ2-1; 8 nucleotides line up with TRBD2. CDR1 is MDHEN, CDR2 SYDVKM, per germline. The CDR3 has 15 amino acids. J gave up 0 bases and V 8 bases, and 6 bases lay outside the gene matches. The CDR3 loop reads CASEGSGGSYNEQFF. DNA of the CDR3: TGTGCCAGCGAAGGAAGCGGGGGCTCCTACAATGAGCAGTTCTTC.

In its sample, this clone was seen a few times. V gene TRBV20-1 combines with J gene TRBJ2-7; TRBD2 aligns across 9 bases. The germline V gene has CDR1 DFQATT and CDR2 SNEGSKA (reference sequence). The CDR3 is 11 amino acids. J was trimmed by 10 bases and V by 6 bases; bases with no gene match: 7. The CDR3: CSAGGGGAQYF. In DNA form, the CDR3 reads TGCAGTGCCGGAGGCGGGGGGGCCCAGTACTTC.

V and J are TRBV6-5 and TRBJ1-5; 7 nucleotides match TRBD1. V lost 4 bases to trimming and J lost 7 bases; unmatched junction nucleotides: 10. Germline V gives CDR1 MNHEY, CDR2 SVGAGI. The CDR3 is 15 amino acids. CDR3 residues: CASSSGQAGGQPQHF. CDR3 sequence (DNA): TGTGCCAGCAGTTCCGGACAGGCTGGCGGGCAGCCCCAGCATTTT.

The chain joins TRBV9 to TRBJ1-5; D gene uncertain. Trimming pared 1 base from V and 1 base from J, leaving 18 bases between. This CDR3 is 18 amino acids long. CDR1 is SGDLS, CDR2 YYNGEE, per germline. The CDR3 nucleotides are TGTGCCAGCAGCGTATTCGCACCCAGCCGGGAGAGCAATCAGCCCCAGCATTTT. Translating it yields CASSVFAPSRESNQPQHF.

The chain combines TRBV2 with TRBJ1-4, with a weak D call TRBD1 (5 bases). This CDR3 has 15 amino acids. Germline lookup yields CDR1 SNHLY and CDR2 FYNNEI. V lost 0 bases to trimming and J lost 7 bases, with 12 bases between them. The CDR3 region has the DNA TGTGCCAGCAGTGAAGCGGGGGGATCTGGTGAAAAACTGTTTTTT. Protein product: CASSEAGGSGEKLFF.

The J gene is TRBJ1-6, the V gene TRBV7-2; D perhaps matches TRBD1 (5 bases). The germline V and J ends were trimmed by 3 bases and 5 bases, with 11 bases remaining between them. The CDR3 runs to 15 residues. Germline V gene sequence: CDR1 SGHTA, CDR2 FQGNSA. CDR3 region: CASSLGRANNSPLHF. CDR3 in DNA: TGTGCCAGCAGCTTGGGCAGGGCAAATAATTCACCCCTCCACTTT.

This sequence joins TRBV30 and TRBJ1-1; D is possibly TRBD1 (6 bases). The CDR3 extends over 12 amino acids. Germline assignment: CDR1 GTSNPN and CDR2 SVGIG (reference sequence). Trimming took off 3 bases at V and 12 bases at J, with 17 bases between the two ends. CDR3 residues: CAWREGQRSSFF. The DNA for the CDR3 is TGTGCCTGGAGGGAAGGACAGAGGAGTTCTTTCTTT.

The chain uses TRBV23-1 and TRBJ1-4, with D possibly matching TRBD1 (5 bases). TRBV23-1 is annotated as an ORF whose role is uncertain. Trimming took off 0 bases at V and 4 bases at J, with 6 bases between the two ends. The CDR3 consists of 14 residues. CDR3 region: CASSQSGVNEKLFF. DNA of the CDR3: TGCGCCAGCAGTCAATCAGGGGTTAATGAAAAACTGTTTTTT.

J is TRBJ2-5 and V is TRBV29-1; no definite D call. Germline V CDR1 and CDR2: SQVTM, ANQGSEA. The CDR3 loop spans 11 amino acids. Trimming shortened V by 4 bases and J by 5 bases, and 8 bases separated the two germline ends. In DNA, the CDR3 is TGCAGCGTTGGGGCGACCGAGACCCAGTACTTC. It is translated as CSVGATETQYF.

The chain has TRBV19 and TRBJ2-5; 10 bases are shared with TRBD1. The J call is doubtful: the DNA matches TRBJ2-7 better. The CDR3 length is 13 residues. Germline CDR1 reads LNHDA; CDR2 reads SQIVND (reference sequence). The chain's CDR3 is CASSLGQGVEQYF. CDR3 nucleotide sequence: TGTGCCAGTAGTCTCGGACAGGGGGTCGAGCAGTACTTC.

The rearrangement uses TRBV5-8 and TRBJ1-5; TRBD1 matches 9 bases. The CDR3 consists of 14 residues. Germline V gene sequence: CDR1 SGHTS, CDR2 YDEGEE. Trimming cost V 4 bases and J 6 bases; bases outside gene matches: 5. The DNA for the CDR3 is TGTGCCAGCAGCCTGGACAGGGGACCTCAGCCCCAGCATTTT. Its translation: CASSLDRGPQPQHF.

CDR3 in DNA: TGTGCCAGCATCGTCCCCGGGAACACTGAAGCTTTCTTT. This translates into CASIVPGNTEAFF. The chain couples TRBV7-9 to TRBJ1-1, with unresolved D. The CDR3 length is 13 residues. V lost 7 bases to trimming and J lost 1 base, with 10 bases between them. Germline CDR1 SEHNR, CDR2 FQNEAQ (reference sequence).